This T cell receptor beta chain was profiled in a study of T cell responses to AZD1222 COVID-19 vaccine. General study findings and limits: Spike as a whole was targeted by vaccine-associated CD4 TCRs, dominant at 160-218 and 743-854.

For this clone: Its specificity is not known.

Profiled with immunoSEQ multiplex PCR; TCRdb holds only in-frame clones, not every one. Among fewer than 110,000 clones, around nine tenths were seen once, and the ten largest hold around 20%. With 0 bases removed from V and 5 bases from J, the gap between germline ends came to 20 bases. Germline V CDR1 and CDR2: SGHRS, YFSETQ. The CDR3 spans 17 residues. J is TRBJ1-2 and V is TRBV5-1; no clear D. Here the sequenced sample was peripheral blood, taken on day 0 of AZD1222 vaccination. The TCR originated in an adult in good health. In nucleotides, the CDR3 is TGCGCCAGCAGCTTGGACAATTCAGTCTTTTCGGGATATGGCTACACCTTC. This translates into CASSLDNSVFSGYGYTF.